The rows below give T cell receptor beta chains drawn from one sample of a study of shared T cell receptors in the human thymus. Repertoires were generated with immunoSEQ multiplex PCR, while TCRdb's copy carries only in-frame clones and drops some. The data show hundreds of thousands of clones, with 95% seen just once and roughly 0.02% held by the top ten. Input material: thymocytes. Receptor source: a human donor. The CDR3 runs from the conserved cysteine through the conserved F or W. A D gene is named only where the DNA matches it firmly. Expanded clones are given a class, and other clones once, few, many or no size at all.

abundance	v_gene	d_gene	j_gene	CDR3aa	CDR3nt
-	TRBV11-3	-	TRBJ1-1	CASSLDGGNTEAFF	TGTGCCAGCAGCTTAGATGGGGGAAACACTGAAGCTTTCTTT
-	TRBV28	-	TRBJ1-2	CASSFSYTRQVPKINGYTF	TGTGCCAGCAGTTTTTCCTATACCAGACAGGTTCCGAAGATTAATGGCTACACCTTC
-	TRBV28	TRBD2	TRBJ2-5	CASSLIRAGGDPTQYF	TGTGCCAGCAGTTTAATTAGGGCGGGAGGTGATCCGACCCAGTACTTC
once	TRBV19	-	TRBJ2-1	CASSLNEGPSYNEQFF	TGTGCCAGTAGCTTAAACGAGGGACCATCCTACAATGAGCAGTTCTTC
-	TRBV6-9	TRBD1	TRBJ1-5	CASSPGQFLGLRNQPQHF	TGTGCCAGCAGTCCGGGACAGTTCCTGGGGTTGAGGAATCAGCCCCAGCATTTT
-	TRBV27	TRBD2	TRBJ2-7	CASSLRREGAYEQYF	TGTGCCAGCAGTTTACGGCGGGAGGGTGCCTACGAGCAGTACTTC
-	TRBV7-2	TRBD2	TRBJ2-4	CASSLAGLAGENIQYF	TGTGCCAGCAGCTTAGCGGGACTAGCGGGAGAAAACATTCAGTACTTC
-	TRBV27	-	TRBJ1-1	CASRRDPAEDTEAFF	TGTGCCAGCAGGCGGGACCCAGCCGAGGACACTGAAGCTTTCTTT
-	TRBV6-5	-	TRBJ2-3	CASSYSDTQYF	TGTGCCAGCAGTTATTCGGATACGCAGTATTTT
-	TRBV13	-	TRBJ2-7	CASSLEGLTYEQYF	TGTGCCAGCAGCCTCGAGGGACTTACCTACGAGCAGTACTTC
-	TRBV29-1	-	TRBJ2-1	CSAYGQAGPYNEQFF	TGCAGCGCCTATGGGCAAGCAGGGCCCTACAATGAGCAGTTCTTC
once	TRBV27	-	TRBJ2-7	CASSLSSAWSSYEQYF	TGTGCCAGCAGTTTATCCTCCGCGTGGTCCTCCTACGAGCAGTACTTC
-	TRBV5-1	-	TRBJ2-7	CASSRGQDYSRDSTYEQYF	TGCGCCAGCAGCCGTGGACAGGACTACTCACGCGACTCAACCTACGAGCAGTACTTC
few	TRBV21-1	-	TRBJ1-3	CASSKVSPLGRNTIYF	TGTGCCAGCAGCAAAGTGTCCCCCCTGGGACGAAACACCATATATTTT
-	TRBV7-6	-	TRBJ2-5	CASSLSRAETQYF	TGTGCCAGCAGCTTAAGCAGGGCAGAGACCCAGTACTTC
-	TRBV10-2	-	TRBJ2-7	CASSGGVQPDEQYF	TGCGCCAGCAGTGGTGGGGTCCAACCTGACGAGCAGTACTTC
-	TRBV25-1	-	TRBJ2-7	CATRGGGVYEQYF	TGTGCCACCCGAGGAGGGGGCGTATACGAGCAGTACTTC
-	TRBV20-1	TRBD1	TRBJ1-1	CSAQGAEAFF	TGCAGTGCTCAGGGGGCGGAAGCTTTCTTT
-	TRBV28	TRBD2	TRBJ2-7	CASSLFPSGPSGSGEQYF	TGTGCCAGCAGTTTATTTCCATCCGGCCCTAGCGGGAGCGGCGAGCAGTACTTC
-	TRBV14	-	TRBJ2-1	CASSQDARVRGNEQFF	TGTGCCAGCAGCCAAGATGCGAGGGTTAGGGGCAATGAGCAGTTCTTC
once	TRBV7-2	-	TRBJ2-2	CASTLRGEVTGELFF	TGTGCCAGCACCCTGAGGGGGGAGGTCACCGGGGAGCTGTTTTTT
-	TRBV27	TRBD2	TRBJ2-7	CASSQGLAGYEQYF	TGTGCCAGCAGTCAGGGACTAGCGGGCTACGAGCAGTACTTC
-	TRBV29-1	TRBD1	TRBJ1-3	CRVERAGGCGNTIYF	TGCAGAGTTGAAAGGGCAGGGGGCTGTGGAAACACCATATATTTT
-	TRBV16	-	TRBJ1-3	CASSQFQVYSETIYF	TGTGCCAGCAGCCAATTCCAGGTCTACTCTGAAACCATATATTTT
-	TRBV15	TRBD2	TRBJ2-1	CATIRPTSGSRNEQFF	TGTGCCACCATTAGGCCTACTAGCGGGAGTCGAAATGAGCAGTTCTTC
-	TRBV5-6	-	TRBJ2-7	CASSLEGSRADNFPYEQYF	TGTGCCAGCAGCTTGGAGGGGAGCAGGGCGGACAATTTCCCCTACGAGCAGTACTTC
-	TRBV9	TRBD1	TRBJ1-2	CASSAWDREYGYTF	TGTGCCAGCAGCGCTTGGGACAGGGAATATGGCTACACCTTC
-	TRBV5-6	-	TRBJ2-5	CASSLRLYAQYF	TGTGCCAGCAGCTTGAGGTTATATGCCCAGTACTTC
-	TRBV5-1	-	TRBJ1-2	CASSPNRDGYTF	TGCGCCAGCAGCCCGAACAGGGATGGCTACACCTTC
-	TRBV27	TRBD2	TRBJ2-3	CASSFFETSGRTDTQYF	TGTGCCAGCAGTTTCTTCGAGACTAGCGGGAGAACAGATACGCAGTATTTT
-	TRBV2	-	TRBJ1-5	CASTGNSNQPQHF	TGTGCCAGCACCGGAAATAGCAATCAGCCCCAGCATTTT
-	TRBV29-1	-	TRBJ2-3	CSVVQKCTDTQYF	TGCAGCGTTGTACAAAAATGCACAGATACGCAGTATTTT
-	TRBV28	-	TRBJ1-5	CASSRRTLEGNNQPQHF	TGTGCCAGCAGTCGTCGGACTCTGGAGGGTAACAATCAGCCCCAGCATTTT
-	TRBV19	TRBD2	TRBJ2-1	CASGGGGRGRNEQFF	TGTGCCAGTGGAGGGGGCGGGAGGGGACGCAATGAGCAGTTCTTC
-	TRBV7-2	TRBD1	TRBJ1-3	CASSSTGQPDTIYF	TGTGCCAGCAGCTCTACGGGACAGCCAGACACCATATATTTT
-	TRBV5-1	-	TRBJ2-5	CASSSGRGHAETQYF	TGCGCCAGCAGCTCAGGAAGGGGCCATGCAGAGACCCAGTACTTC
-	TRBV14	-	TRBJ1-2	CASSQIPRDPNYGYTF	TGTGCCAGCAGCCAAATCCCCCGGGACCCTAACTATGGCTACACCTTC
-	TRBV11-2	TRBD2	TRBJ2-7	CASSSMRGLAGPLSYEQYF	TGTGCCAGCAGCTCAATGAGAGGACTAGCGGGGCCCCTCTCCTACGAGCAGTACTTC
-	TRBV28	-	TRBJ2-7	CASSPPAGRRKTRFLSYEQYF	TGTGCCAGCAGTCCCCCCGCCGGACGGAGAAAGACCCGATTCCTCAGCTACGAGCAGTACTTC
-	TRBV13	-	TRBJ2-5	CASSAQTDFKETQYF	TGTGCCAGCAGCGCCCAGACGGATTTTAAAGAGACCCAGTACTTC
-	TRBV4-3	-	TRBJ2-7	CASSQDRRESSSEQYF	TGCGCCAGCAGCCAAGATAGGAGGGAATCGTCCTCCGAGCAGTACTTC
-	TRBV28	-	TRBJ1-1	CASSSTTWRGTEAFF	TGTGCCAGCAGTTCCACGACGTGGAGGGGCACTGAAGCTTTCTTT
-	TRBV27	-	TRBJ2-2	CASRRPVEGNTGELFF	TGTGCCAGCAGAAGGCCAGTGGAGGGTAACACCGGGGAGCTGTTTTTT
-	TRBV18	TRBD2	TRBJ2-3	CASSLLSGTDTDTQYF	TGTGCCAGCTCACTCCTTAGCGGGACGGACACAGATACGCAGTATTTT
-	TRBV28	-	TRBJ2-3	CASSFSGDRGTDTQYF	TGTGCCAGCAGTTTTTCGGGAGATCGGGGCACAGATACGCAGTATTTT
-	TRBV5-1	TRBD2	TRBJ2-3	CASSLTSGSIDTQYF	TGCGCCAGCAGCTTGACTAGCGGGAGTATAGATACGCAGTATTTT
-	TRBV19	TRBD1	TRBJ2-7	CASSRAGQGTSYEQYF	TGTGCCAGTAGTAGGGCGGGACAGGGGACGTCCTACGAGCAGTACTTC
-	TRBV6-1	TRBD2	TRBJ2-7	CASSDLAGTSGRGFSEQYF	TGTGCCAGCAGTGATTTGGCCGGGACTAGCGGGAGGGGATTTTCAGAGCAGTACTTC
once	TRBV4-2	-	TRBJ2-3	CASSQPDGTKGQYF	TGTGCCAGCAGCCAACCTGACGGGACAAAGGGGCAGTATTTT
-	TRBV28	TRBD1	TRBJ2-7	CASSLGQGTGYEQYF	TGTGCCAGCAGTTTAGGACAGGGGACAGGGTACGAGCAGTACTTC
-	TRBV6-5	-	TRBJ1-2	CASRRPEDYGYTF	TGTGCCAGCAGGAGACCGGAGGACTATGGCTACACCTTC
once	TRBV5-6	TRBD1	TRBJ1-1	CASSLGQGYTEAFF	TGTGCCAGCAGCTTGGGACAGGGCTACACTGAAGCTTTCTTT
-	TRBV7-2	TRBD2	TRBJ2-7	CASSSRTSGPLEQYF	TGTGCCAGCAGCTCACGGACTAGCGGCCCTTTGGAGCAGTACTTC
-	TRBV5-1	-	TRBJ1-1	CASSLERTNTEAFF	TGCGCCAGCAGCCTCGAGAGGACTAACACTGAAGCTTTCTTT
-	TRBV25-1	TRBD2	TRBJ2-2	CASGGLAGVLGNTGELFF	TGTGCCAGCGGAGGACTAGCGGGAGTGCTGGGGAACACCGGGGAGCTGTTTTTT